In its sample, the clone carrying this TCR beta chain was seen a few times. This entry is derived from a study of blood T cell repertoires in COVID-19. Study-wide background: Acute and convalescent COVID-19 samples came from the United States, Italy and Spain. T cells, B-cell-depleted T cells, or PBMCs provided the cDNA or gDNA that served as material.

Sequencing was performed with immunoSEQ multiplex PCR; in TCRdb, only in-frame clones are kept and a portion is missing. This sample yields fewer than 130,000 clones, of which 69% are seen a single time; roughly 6% belongs to the top ten. This CDR3 has 15 residues. Germline loops: CDR1 MNHEY, CDR2 SVGAGI. V was cut by 5 bases and J by 2 bases, with 13 bases left in between. The sequence was obtained from a man older than 75 with acute or convalescent COVID-19. This chain connects TRBV6-5 to TRBJ1-3; maybe TRBD1 (6 bases). The sample taken for sequencing was peripheral blood. The CDR3 spells CASSPRQAAGNTIYF. The DNA for the CDR3 is TGTGCCAGCAGTCCTCGACAGGCCGCTGGAAACACCATATATTTT.